The rows below give T cell receptor beta chains drawn from one sample of a study of OX40 agonist ivuxolimab in advanced cancers. Profiled with immunoSEQ multiplex PCR; TCRdb holds only in-frame clones, not every one. The table lists just over 80,000 clones, around 90% of them singletons. The material was CD4+ or CD8+ T cells sorted from blood, obtained in a trial of the OX40 agonist ivuxolimab. The receptors shown here come from an adult with an advanced solid tumor such as melanoma, head and neck, liver or kidney cancer. The CDR3 runs from the conserved cysteine through the conserved F or W. A D gene is named only where the DNA matches it firmly. Where a row states a size, it is once, few, many or the class of an expanded clone; other rows omit it.

clone size: -
D gene: TRBD2
J gene: TRBJ2-3
V gene: TRBV4-1
CDR3 protein: CASSLGTSGGVADTQYF
CDR3 DNA: TGCGCCAGCAGCCTCGGGACTAGCGGGGGGGTCGCAGATACGCAGTATTTT

clone size: -
D gene: -
J gene: TRBJ2-7
V gene: TRBV28
CDR3 protein: CASSFRAVSYEQYF
CDR3 DNA: TGTGCCAGCAGTTTTCGGGCGGTCTCCTACGAGCAGTACTTC

clone size: -
D gene: -
J gene: TRBJ1-5
V gene: TRBV19
CDR3 protein: CASSTPKVSQPQHF
CDR3 DNA: TGTGCCAGTAGTACACCGAAGGTGAGTCAGCCCCAGCATTTT

clone size: -
D gene: TRBD2
J gene: TRBJ2-3
V gene: TRBV5-1
CDR3 protein: CASSPTAGGRDTQYF
CDR3 DNA: TGCGCCAGCAGCCCGACAGCGGGGGGGCGGGATACGCAGTATTTT

clone size: -
D gene: -
J gene: TRBJ1-1
V gene: TRBV11-2
CDR3 protein: CASKTGHSNTEAFF
CDR3 DNA: TGTGCCAGCAAGACGGGACATTCGAACACTGAAGCTTTCTTT

clone size: -
D gene: TRBD1
J gene: TRBJ1-6
V gene: TRBV30
CDR3 protein: CAWSSGTANPPLHF
CDR3 DNA: TGTGCCTGGAGTTCCGGGACAGCTAATCCACCCCTCCACTTT

clone size: -
D gene: -
J gene: TRBJ1-4
V gene: TRBV5-1
CDR3 protein: CASRNGQSTEKLFF
CDR3 DNA: TGCGCCAGCAGAAACGGACAGAGCACCGAAAAACTGTTTTTT

clone size: few
D gene: -
J gene: TRBJ1-6
V gene: TRBV28
CDR3 protein: CALQPGAYNSPLHF
CDR3 DNA: TGTGCCTTACAGCCGGGAGCCTATAATTCACCCCTCCACTTT

clone size: -
D gene: -
J gene: TRBJ1-5
V gene: TRBV2
CDR3 protein: CASREGQPQHF
CDR3 DNA: TGTGCCAGCAGGGAGGGGCAGCCCCAGCATTTT

clone size: -
D gene: TRBD2
J gene: TRBJ2-3
V gene: TRBV5-4
CDR3 protein: CASSLPLAGANTQYF
CDR3 DNA: TGTGCCAGCAGCTTGCCTCTAGCGGGAGCAAATACGCAGTATTTT

clone size: -
D gene: TRBD1
J gene: TRBJ1-2
V gene: TRBV7-8
CDR3 protein: CASSSRQGAMYGYTF
CDR3 DNA: TGTGCCAGCAGCTCCCGACAGGGGGCTATGTATGGCTACACCTTC

clone size: -
D gene: -
J gene: TRBJ1-2
V gene: TRBV28
CDR3 protein: CASSLIQGGYGYTF
CDR3 DNA: TGTGCCAGCAGTCTAATACAGGGAGGCTATGGCTACACCTTC

clone size: -
D gene: -
J gene: TRBJ2-7
V gene: TRBV27
CDR3 protein: CASSLSGRILYEQYF
CDR3 DNA: TGTGCCAGCAGTTTAAGCGGCAGGATTCTTTACGAGCAGTACTTC

clone size: -
D gene: TRBD1
J gene: TRBJ2-1
V gene: TRBV9
CDR3 protein: CASSTHEGAHEQFF
CDR3 DNA: TGTGCCAGCAGCACTCATGAGGGGGCGCATGAGCAGTTCTTC

clone size: -
D gene: TRBD2
J gene: TRBJ2-5
V gene: TRBV7-3
CDR3 protein: CASSLGTTGGRRETQYF
CDR3 DNA: TGTGCCAGCAGCTTAGGAACCACTGGCGGGAGGCGAGAGACCCAGTACTTC

clone size: -
D gene: -
J gene: TRBJ2-7
V gene: TRBV7-8
CDR3 protein: CASSVGGKVSSYEQYF
CDR3 DNA: TGTGCCAGCAGCGTGGGGGGCAAGGTTAGCTCCTACGAGCAGTACTTC